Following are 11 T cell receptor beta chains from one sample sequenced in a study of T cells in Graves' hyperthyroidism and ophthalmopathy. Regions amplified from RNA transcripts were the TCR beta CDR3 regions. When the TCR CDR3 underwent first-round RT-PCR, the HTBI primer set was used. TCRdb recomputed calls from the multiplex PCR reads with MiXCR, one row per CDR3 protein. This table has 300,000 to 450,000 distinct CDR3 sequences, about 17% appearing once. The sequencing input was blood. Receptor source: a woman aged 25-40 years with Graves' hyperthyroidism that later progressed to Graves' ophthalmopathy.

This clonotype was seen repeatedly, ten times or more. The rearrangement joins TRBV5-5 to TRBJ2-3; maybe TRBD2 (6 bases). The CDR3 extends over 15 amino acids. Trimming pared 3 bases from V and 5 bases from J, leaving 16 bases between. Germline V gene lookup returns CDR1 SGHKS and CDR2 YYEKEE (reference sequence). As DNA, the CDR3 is TGTGCCAGCAGCTCGCGCCGGGACTCCCGAGATACGCAGTATTTT. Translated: CASSSRRDSRDTQYF.

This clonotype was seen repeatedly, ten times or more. In DNA, the CDR3 is TGTGCCAGCAGCTTAGCCCGGAGATTCTACGAGCAGTACTTC. Its translation: CASSLARRFYEQYF. V gene TRBV13 combines with J gene TRBJ2-7; no clear D. V was pared by 1 base and J by 3 bases, with 10 bases between. Germline assignment: CDR1 PRHDT and CDR2 FYEKMQ (reference sequence). The CDR3 totals 14 residues.

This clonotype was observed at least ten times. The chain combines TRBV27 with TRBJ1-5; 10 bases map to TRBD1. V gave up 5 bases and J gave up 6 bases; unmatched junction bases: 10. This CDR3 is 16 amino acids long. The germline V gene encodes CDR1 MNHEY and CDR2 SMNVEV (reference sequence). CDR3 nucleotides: TGTGCCAGCAGTCACATAACGACAGGGGGCGGTCAGCCCCAGCATTTT. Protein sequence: CASSHITTGGGQPQHF.

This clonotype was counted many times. The CDR3 DNA sequence: TGTGCCAGCAGCCTGGCGGGTCTCGGTACCGCTGAAGCTTTCTTT. Its translation is CASSLAGLGTAEAFF. The chain recombines TRBV6-2 or TRBV6-3 with TRBJ1-1; unclear D gene. Germline V gene lookup returns CDR1 MNHEY and CDR2 SVGEGT. Trimming took 6 bases from V and 6 from J, leaving 20 bases between them. The CDR3 has 15 residues.

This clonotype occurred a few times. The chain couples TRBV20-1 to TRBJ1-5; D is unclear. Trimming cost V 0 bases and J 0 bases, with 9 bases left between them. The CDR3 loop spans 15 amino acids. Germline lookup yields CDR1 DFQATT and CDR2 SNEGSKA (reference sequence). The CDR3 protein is CSARESSFSNQPQHF. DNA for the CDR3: TGCAGTGCTAGAGAATCCAGTTTTAGCAATCAGCCCCAGCATTTT.

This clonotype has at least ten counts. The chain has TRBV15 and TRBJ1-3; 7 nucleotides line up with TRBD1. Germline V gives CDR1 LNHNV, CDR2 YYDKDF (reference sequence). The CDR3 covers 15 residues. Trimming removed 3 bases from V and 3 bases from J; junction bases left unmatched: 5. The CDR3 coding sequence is TGTGCCACCAGCAGGTCGACAGGGTATGGAAACACCATATATTTT. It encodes CATSRSTGYGNTIYF.

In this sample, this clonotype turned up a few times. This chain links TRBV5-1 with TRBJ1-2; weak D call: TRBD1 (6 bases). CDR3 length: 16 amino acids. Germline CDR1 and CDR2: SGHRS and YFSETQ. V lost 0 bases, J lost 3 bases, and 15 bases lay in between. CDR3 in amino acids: CASSLVGPGAHYGYTF. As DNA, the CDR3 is TGCGCCAGCAGCTTGGTAGGGCCGGGGGCCCACTATGGCTACACCTTC.

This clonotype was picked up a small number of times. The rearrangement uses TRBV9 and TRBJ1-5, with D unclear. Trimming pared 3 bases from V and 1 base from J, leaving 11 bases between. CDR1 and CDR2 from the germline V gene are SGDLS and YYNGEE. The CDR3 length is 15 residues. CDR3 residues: CASSEGSTSNQPQHF. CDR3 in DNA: TGTGCCAGCAGCGAGGGATCTACGAGCAATCAGCCCCAGCATTTT.

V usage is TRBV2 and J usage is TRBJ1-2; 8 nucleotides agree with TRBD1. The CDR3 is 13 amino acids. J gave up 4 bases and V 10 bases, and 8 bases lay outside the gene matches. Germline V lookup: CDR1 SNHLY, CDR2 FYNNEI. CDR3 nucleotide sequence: TGTGCCAACAGGGACAGGAGGGGCTATGGCTACACCTTC. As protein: CANRDRRGYGYTF.

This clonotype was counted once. CDR3 nucleotide sequence: TGCAGTGCTGGAGGCCCCGGACAGAGTCCCTATGGCTACACCTTC. It specifies CSAGGPGQSPYGYTF. The chain carries TRBV20-1 and TRBJ1-2, with a weak D call TRBD1 (6 bases). Between the trimmed V and J ends, which lost 5 bases and 4 bases, there was a span of 20 bases. Germline-derived CDR1 and CDR2 are DFQATT and SNEGSKA (reference sequence). The CDR3 is 15 residues long.

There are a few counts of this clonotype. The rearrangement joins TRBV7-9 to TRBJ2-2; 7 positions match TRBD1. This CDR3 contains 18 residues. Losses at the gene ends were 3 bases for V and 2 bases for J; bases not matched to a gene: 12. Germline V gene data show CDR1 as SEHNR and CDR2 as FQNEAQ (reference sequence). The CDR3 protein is CASSFSGRQGFNTGELFF. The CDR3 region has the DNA TGTGCCAGCAGCTTTTCCGGCCGACAGGGATTCAACACCGGGGAGCTGTTTTTT.